The 24 T cell receptor beta chains given below trace back to one sample, sequenced in a study of T cells in Graves' hyperthyroidism and ophthalmopathy. Researchers amplified the TCR beta CDR3 regions from RNA transcripts. In the first-round RT-PCR of the TCR CDR3, the HTBI primer set was used. One entry per CDR3 protein results from TCRdb running MiXCR on the multiplex PCR reads. The data show over 650,000 distinct CDR3 sequences, nearly 45% seen once. The sample was peripheral blood or thyroid tissue (not recorded which). Source of these receptors: an adult man with Graves' disease, either hyperthyroidism or ophthalmopathy (not recorded which).

This chain joins TRBV7-9 and TRBJ1-4; D is ambiguous. Germline V gives CDR1 SEHNR, CDR2 FQNEAQ (reference sequence). This CDR3 is built from 13 residues. V lost 5 bases, J lost 8 bases, and 12 bases lay in between. CDR3 residues: CASSQAGREKLFF. CDR3 DNA: TGTGCCAGCAGCCAAGCGGGTCGGGAAAAACTGTTTTTT.

This clonotype was counted only a few times. The chain employs TRBV7-3 and TRBJ2-7; D gene uncertain. The CDR3 sequence is 13 residues long. The germline gives CDR1 SGHTA, CDR2 FQGTGA. V dropped 3 bases and J dropped 6 bases, with 12 bases sitting between them. The CDR3 coding sequence is TGTGCCAGCAGCTTGGAAAGGGTCGGCGAGCAGTACTTC. This codes for CASSLERVGEQYF.

On this clonotype: An end of the junction does not agree with germline; a read error may underlie this. DNA for the CDR3: TGTGCCAGCAGGGTACAGGGACACAAGCGGTTC. This encodes CASRVQGHKRF. The V call is TRBV2, the J call TRBJ2-7; the D gene is possibly TRBD1 (6 bases). The CDR3 is 11 residues long. CDR1 SNHLY and CDR2 FYNNEI come from the germline V gene. The complete variable domain, with remaining parts taken from reference TRBV2 and TRBJ2-7, reads EPEVTQTPSHQVTQMGQEVILRCVPISNHLYFYWYRQILGQKVEFLVSFYNNEISEKSEIFDDQFSVERPDGSNFTLKIRSTKLEDSAMYFCASRVQGHKRFGPGTRLTVT.

The sample holds a few counts of this clonotype. The chain employs TRBV4-2 and TRBJ2-5, with TRBD2 matching 14 bases. CDR3 length equals 16 residues. J lost 3 bases, V lost 5 bases, and 5 bases had no gene match. CDR1 and CDR2 (germline): LGHNA, YNFKEQ. CDR3 amino acids: CASSEGTSGSKETQYF. The CDR3 DNA follows: TGTGCCAGCAGCGAGGGGACTAGCGGGAGTAAAGAGACCCAGTACTTC.

The chain combines TRBV24-1 with TRBJ1-4; no firm D call. Germline assignment: CDR1 KGHDR and CDR2 SFDVKD. Trimming stripped 5 bases from V and 5 bases from J, with 11 bases between. This CDR3 region has 14 residues. The CDR3, as DNA: TGTGCCACCAGTGGGACTAGCGGGAATGAAAAACTGTTTTTT. Its translation: CATSGTSGNEKLFF.

This clonotype came up a few times. The chain couples TRBV12-3 or TRBV12-4 to TRBJ1-2, with D unclear. V dropped 6 bases and J dropped 2 bases, with 10 bases sitting between them. This CDR3 has 13 amino acids. CDR3: CASRKARNYGYTF. CDR3 coding DNA: TGTGCCAGCAGGAAAGCGAGGAACTATGGCTACACCTTC.

This clonotype has ten or more counts. The chain uses TRBV20-1 and TRBJ1-5; no definite D call. V dropped 3 bases and J dropped 7 bases, with 13 bases sitting between them. Germline lookup yields CDR1 DFQATT and CDR2 SNEGSKA (reference sequence). This CDR3 comprises 13 residues. The CDR3 is CSASPRGGQPQHF. The CDR3, as DNA: TGCAGTGCTAGCCCCAGAGGAGGACAGCCCCAGCATTTT.

The V and J genes are TRBV12-3 or TRBV12-4 and TRBJ1-2, with TRBD1 as a possible D gene (6 bases). Trimming took off 7 bases at V and 4 bases at J, with 16 bases between the two ends. This CDR3 comprises 14 residues. In DNA, the CDR3 is TGTGCCAGCACTACGGGACATAGACTCTATGGCTACACCTTC. It codes for CASTTGHRLYGYTF.

The chain carries TRBV11-2 and TRBJ2-7; D assignment may be TRBD1 or TRBD2 (5 bases each). The DNA end lines up better with TRBJ2-1; the J call may be wrong. The germline V gene has CDR1 SGHAT and CDR2 FQNNGV. The CDR3 spans 14 residues. Here the CDR3 reads CASSPGHISGEQFF. The DNA of the CDR3 is TGTGCCAGCAGCCCCGGACATATCAGCGGTGAGCAGTTCTTC.

The genes are TRBV2 and TRBJ2-6, with 7 positions matching TRBD1. Germline CDR1 is SNHLY and CDR2 is FYNNEI. The CDR3 has 12 residues. The ends lost 6 bases at V and 14 bases at J; junction bases unmatched: 7. CDR3 DNA: TGTGCCAGCAGAACAGGGGAATTCTTCCTGACTTTC. It yields the protein CASRTGEFFLTF.

This rearrangement joins TRBV7-3 to TRBJ2-6; D may be TRBD1 (6 bases). The CDR3 is 15 amino acids. Deletions cut 4 bases from V and 4 bases from J, with 11 bases between. In germline, CDR1 is SGHTA, CDR2 FQGTGA. CDR3 sequence: CASSSSGAGANVLTF. Here the CDR3 DNA reads TGTGCCAGCAGCTCCTCAGGGGCCGGGGCCAACGTCCTGACTTTC.

This clonotype was detected only a few times. DNA of the CDR3: TGTGCCAGCAGCGGCCGGGAAAAGGCAAGCGAAGACTATGGCTACACCTTC. This translates into CASSGREKASEDYGYTF. This chain connects TRBV9 to TRBJ1-2; D unresolved. This CDR3 comprises 17 residues. Germline CDR1 SGDLS, CDR2 YYNGEE. Between the trimmed V and J ends, which lost 3 bases and 3 bases, there was a span of 21 bases.

The genes are TRBV2 and TRBJ1-3, with 8 bases fitting TRBD1. CDR1 and CDR2 from the germline V gene are SNHLY and FYNNEI. J was trimmed by 2 bases and V by 6 bases; bases with no gene match: 12. The CDR3 runs to 17 residues. CDR3 bases: TGTGCCAGCAGCGTCTTACTTGGGGGACAGGCTGGAAACACCATATATTTT. Translating it yields CASSVLLGGQAGNTIYF.

The chain has TRBV7-8 and TRBJ1-5; the D is unclear. Trimming stripped 8 bases from V and 3 bases from J, with 8 bases between. This CDR3 contains 12 residues. Germline CDR1 is SGHVS and CDR2 is FQNEAQ. CDR3 DNA sequence: TGTGCCAGCCGCAAACCCAATCAGCCCCAGCATTTT. It is translated as CASRKPNQPQHF.

This clonotype was seen just once. A junction end diverges from the germline sequence, so it may reflect a read error. J is TRBJ2-5 and V is TRBV11-2; TRBD1 matches 11 bases. Germline V CDR1 and CDR2: SGHAT, FQNNGV. The CDR3 runs 15 residues. CDR3 nucleotide sequence: TGTGCCAGCAGGTTGGACAGGGGGCACTCCGCAACCCAATACTTC. It translates to CASRLDRGHSATQYF.

V usage is TRBV2 and J usage is TRBJ2-5; 13 nucleotides match TRBD2. Per germline, CDR1 SNHLY and CDR2 FYNNEI. The CDR3 extends over 13 amino acids. V shed 8 bases and J 13 bases; nucleotides not matched to a gene: 10. The CDR3 region has the DNA TGTGCCAGCCAAAGGACTAGCGGGGGAGCCGTGTACTTC. Translated, it gives CASQRTSGGAVYF.

This clonotype appeared once. The CDR3 reads CASNVGDRENTEAFF. CDR3 bases: TGTGCCAGCAACGTCGGTGACAGGGAGAACACTGAAGCTTTCTTT. This rearrangement joins TRBV2 to TRBJ1-1, with TRBD1 identical over 7 bases. J gave up 1 base and V 7 bases, and 9 bases lay outside the gene matches. The germline gives CDR1 SNHLY, CDR2 FYNNEI. The CDR3 sequence is 15 residues long. The full variable domain, in which reference TRBV2 and TRBJ1-1 provide the parts outside the CDR3, is EPEVTQTPSHQVTQMGQEVILRCVPISNHLYFYWYRQILGQKVEFLVSFYNNEISEKSEIFDDQFSVERPDGSNFTLKIRSTKLEDSAMYFCASNVGDRENTEAFFGQGTRLTVV.

V is TRBV20-1 and J is TRBJ1-5; D not resolved. The ends were cut back, 5 bases at V and 2 bases at J, with 16 bases in the middle. This CDR3 spans 15 amino acids. Per the germline V gene, CDR1 is DFQATT and CDR2 is SNEGSKA (reference sequence). The CDR3 is CSAFPGETGNQPQHF. The DNA of the CDR3 is TGCAGTGCTTTCCCCGGCGAGACGGGCAATCAGCCCCAGCATTTT.

The table lists this clonotype with many counts. The chain carries TRBV5-1 and TRBJ1-5; TRBD1 agrees at 7 bases. Germline lookup yields CDR1 SGHRS and CDR2 YFSETQ. Trimming at V came to 0 bases and at J to 2 bases, leaving 2 bases not matched to a gene. The CDR3 runs to 15 residues. This chain's CDR3 is CASSLGDSGNQPQHF. DNA of the CDR3: TGCGCCAGCAGCTTGGGGGACAGCGGCAATCAGCCCCAGCATTTT.

This clonotype has just one count. J is TRBJ1-2 and V is TRBV10-3, with 9 bases aligning to TRBD1. The CDR3 length is 14 residues. The V and J ends lost 7 bases and 6 bases, in that order; junction bases with no gene match: 9. The germline V gene has CDR1 ENHRY and CDR2 SYGVKD. The CDR3, as DNA: TGTGCCATCACTCATGAGGGACAGGGAAATGGCTACACCTTC. It is translated as CAITHEGQGNGYTF.

Many counts were recorded for this clonotype. The J gene is TRBJ2-5, the V gene TRBV10-2; 7 bases map to TRBD2. J gave up 5 bases and V 2 bases, and 8 bases lay outside the gene matches. Per the germline V gene, CDR1 is WSHSY and CDR2 is SAAADI. This CDR3 region has 15 residues. For the CDR3, the DNA is TGCGCCAGCAGTGAGCCGGGGGAGGGCCGGGAGACCCAGTACTTC. Its protein product is CASSEPGEGRETQYF.

The chain employs TRBV29-1 and TRBJ1-1; no definite D call. The germline CDR1 and CDR2 sequences are SQVTM and ANQGSEA. Trimming stripped 6 bases from V and 6 bases from J, with 20 bases between. The CDR3 covers 14 residues. CDR3 nucleotide sequence: TGCAGCGTCCTACCCTATGGGTCGCGCGCTGAAGCTTTCTTT. Its translation is CSVLPYGSRAEAFF. The variable domain in full, completed from reference TRBV29-1 and TRBJ1-1, reads SAVISQKPSRDICQRGTSLTIQCQVDSQVTMMFWYRQQPGQSLTLIATANQGSEATYESGFVIDKFPISRPNLTFSTLTVSNMSPEDSSIYLCSVLPYGSRAEAFFGQGTRLTVV.

Ten or more counts support this clonotype. V usage is TRBV10-2 and J usage is TRBJ1-6, with D perhaps matching TRBD1 (5 bases). Looked up from germline, CDR1 is WSHSY and CDR2 is SAAADI. The V gene lost 3 bases and the J gene lost 5 bases, with 8 bases spanning the gap. CDR3 size: 14 residues. CDR3 protein: CASSDRANNSPLHF. CDR3 nucleotide sequence: TGCGCCAGCAGTGACAGGGCTAATAATTCACCCCTCCACTTT.

V usage is TRBV19 and J usage is TRBJ1-5, with 7 bases identical to TRBD1. Germline V gene sequence: CDR1 LNHDA, CDR2 SQIVND (reference sequence). The CDR3 covers 14 residues. The ends lost 5 bases at V and 6 bases at J; junction bases unmatched: 7. The CDR3 loop reads CASSYEQGPQPQHF. CDR3 DNA sequence: TGTGCCAGTAGTTACGAACAGGGGCCTCAGCCCCAGCATTTT. The complete variable domain, with remaining parts taken from reference TRBV19 and TRBJ1-5, reads DGGITQSPKYLFRKEGQNVTLSCEQNLNHDAMYWYRQDPGQGLRLIYYSQIVNDFQKGDIAEGYSVSREKKESFPLTVTSAQKNPTAFYLCASSYEQGPQPQHFGDGTRLSIL.